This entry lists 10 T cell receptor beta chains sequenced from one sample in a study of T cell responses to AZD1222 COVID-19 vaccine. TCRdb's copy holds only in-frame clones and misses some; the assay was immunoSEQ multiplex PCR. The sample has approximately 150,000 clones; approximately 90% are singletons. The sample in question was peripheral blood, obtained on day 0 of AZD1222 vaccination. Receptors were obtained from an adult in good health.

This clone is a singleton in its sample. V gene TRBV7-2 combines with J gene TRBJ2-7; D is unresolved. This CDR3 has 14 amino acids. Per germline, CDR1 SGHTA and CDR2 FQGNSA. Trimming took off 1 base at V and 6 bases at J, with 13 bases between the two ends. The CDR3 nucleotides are TGTGCCAGCAGCTTAGGCAGGACCCCTAGCGAGCAGTACTTC. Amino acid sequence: CASSLGRTPSEQYF.

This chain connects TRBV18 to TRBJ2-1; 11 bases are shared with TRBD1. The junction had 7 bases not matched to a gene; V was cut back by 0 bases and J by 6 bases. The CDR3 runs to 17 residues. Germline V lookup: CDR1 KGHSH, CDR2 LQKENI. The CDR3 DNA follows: TGTGCCAGCTCACCACCGGTCGGGACAGGGGGTTTCAATGAGCAGTTCTTC. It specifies CASSPPVGTGGFNEQFF.

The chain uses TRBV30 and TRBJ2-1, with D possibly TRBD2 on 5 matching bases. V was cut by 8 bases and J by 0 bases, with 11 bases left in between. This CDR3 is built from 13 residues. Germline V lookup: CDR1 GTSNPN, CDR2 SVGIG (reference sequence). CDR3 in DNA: TGTGCCGTAATAGGGAGCTCCTACAATGAGCAGTTCTTC. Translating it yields CAVIGSSYNEQFF. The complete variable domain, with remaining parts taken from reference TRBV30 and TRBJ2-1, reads SQTIHQWPATLVQPVGSPLSLECTVEGTSNPNLYWYRQAAGRGLQLLFYSVGIGQISSEVPQNLSASRPQDRQFILSSKKLLLSDSGFYLCAVIGSSYNEQFFGPGTRLTVL.

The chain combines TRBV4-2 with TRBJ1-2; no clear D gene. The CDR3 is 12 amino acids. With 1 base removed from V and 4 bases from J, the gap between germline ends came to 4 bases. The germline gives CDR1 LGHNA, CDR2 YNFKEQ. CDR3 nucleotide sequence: TGTGCCAGCAGCCAAGGACCCTATGGCTACACCTTC. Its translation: CASSQGPYGYTF.

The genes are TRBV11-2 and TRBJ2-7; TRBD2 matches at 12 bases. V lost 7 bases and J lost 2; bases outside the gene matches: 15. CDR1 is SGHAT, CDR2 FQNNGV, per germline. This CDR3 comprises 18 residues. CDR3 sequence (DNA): TGTGCCAGCACCCCCTCTCGGGGACTAGCGGGCCACACCTACGAGCAGTACTTC. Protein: CASTPSRGLAGHTYEQYF.

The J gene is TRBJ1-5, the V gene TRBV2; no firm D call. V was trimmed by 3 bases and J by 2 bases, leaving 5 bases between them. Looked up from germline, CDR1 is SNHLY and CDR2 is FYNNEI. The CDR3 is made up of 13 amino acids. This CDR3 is CASSDSGNQPQHF. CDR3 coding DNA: TGTGCCAGCAGTGACTCCGGCAATCAGCCCCAGCATTTT.

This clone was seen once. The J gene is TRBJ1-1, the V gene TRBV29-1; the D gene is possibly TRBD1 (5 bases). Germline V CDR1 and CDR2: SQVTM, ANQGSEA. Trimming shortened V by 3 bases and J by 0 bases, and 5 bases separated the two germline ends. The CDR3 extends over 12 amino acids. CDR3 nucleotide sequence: TGCAGCGTTGACAGGGTGAACACTGAAGCTTTCTTT. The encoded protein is CSVDRVNTEAFF.

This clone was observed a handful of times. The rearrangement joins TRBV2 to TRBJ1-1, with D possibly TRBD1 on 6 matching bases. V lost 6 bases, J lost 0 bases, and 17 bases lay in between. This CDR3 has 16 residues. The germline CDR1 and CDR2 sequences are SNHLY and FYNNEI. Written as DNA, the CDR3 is TGTGCCAGCAGGCCTGGGGGGGCGCGGGTGAACACTGAAGCTTTCTTT. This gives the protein CASRPGGARVNTEAFF.

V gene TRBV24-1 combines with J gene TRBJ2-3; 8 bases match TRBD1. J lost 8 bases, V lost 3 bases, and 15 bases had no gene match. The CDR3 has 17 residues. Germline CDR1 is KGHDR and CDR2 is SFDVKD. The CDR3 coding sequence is TGTGCCACCAGTGATCCACCCGGGACAGGTAATCTGGCTACGCAGTATTTT. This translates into CATSDPPGTGNLATQYF.

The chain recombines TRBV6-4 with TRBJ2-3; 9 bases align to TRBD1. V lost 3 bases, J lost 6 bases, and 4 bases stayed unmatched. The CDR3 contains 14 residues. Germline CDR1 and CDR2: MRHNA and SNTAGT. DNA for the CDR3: TGTGCCAGCAGTGAACAGGGGGCCGGGGATACGCAGTATTTT. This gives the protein CASSEQGAGDTQYF.